This TCR beta chain originates from a study of blood T cells in healthy people across ages. Regarding the study as a whole: Long-lived donors carried more naive CD4+ cells and greater diversity than aged donors. Higher naive T cell percentage went strongly together with higher TCR beta diversity.

Of note for this clonotype: Its matching antigen is unknown.

The donors, healthy Caucasians from Russia, were aged roughly 6 to 95. Isolated per sample were at least 6.5 million PBMCs. Trimming left V 3 bases short and J 7 bases short, with 10 bases between. CDR1 and CDR2 from the germline V gene are LGHDT and YNNKEL (reference sequence). The CDR3 runs 13 residues. It was with a sample-barcoded 5' primer and a J-beta primer mix that a second PCR of roughly 7 to 12 cycles was run. A single record per CDR3 protein comes from TCRdb applying MiXCR to the 5' RACE reads. The sample records some 1.6 million distinct CDR3 sequences, about 35% being singletons. Sequenced: blood. This TCR was recovered from a woman aged 30 to 39 in good health. The V call is TRBV3-1, the J call TRBJ1-5; D perhaps matches TRBD1 (6 bases). For the CDR3, the DNA is TGTGCCAGCAGCCAGACACAGGGCCAGCCCCAGCATTTT. Its translation is CASSQTQGQPQHF.